This T cell receptor beta chain stems from a study of blood T cell repertoires in COVID-19 (dated by TCRdb to about 2020). General notes on the study: Samples covering the acute and convalescent phases of COVID-19 were provided by collaborators in the United States, Italy and Spain. The prospective study material was composed of cDNA or gDNA derived from T cells, B-cell-depleted T cells, or PBMCs. Subjects who had been exposed to COVID-19, were actively infected with it, or had recovered from it provided the deeply sampled blood TCRbeta repertoires that made up the dataset. The repertoires were released in a freely available public database meant as a resource for research on the immune response to SARS-CoV-2. The samples were drawn from two sources: the first 160 participants of the ongoing ImmuneRACE study, and fewer than 1,500 subjects contributed by 6 global collaborators. The sample metadata nearly always contained a de-identified subject ID, COVID-19 status, age in years and sex. HLA class I and class II types, where available, came from metadata supplied by the sample provider rather than from assay-based typing. Overall study results and their limits: The amount of clinical and demographic metadata varied by source and participant and was provided uncurated.

TCRbeta CDR3 regions were amplified from genomic DNA by means of the immunoSEQ Assay, a bias-controlled multiplex PCR. As for the authors' bioinformatics: The number of nucleated cells in each sample was estimated from the amplification of reference gene primers within the assay. Sequence reads were collapsed and filtered to measure the absolute abundance of every unique TCRbeta CDR3 rearrangement. For each sample, productive Simpson clonality was calculated as the square root of Simpson's diversity index across productive rearrangements. TCRdb carries this immuneACCESS record with in-frame sequences only. Its versions omit some clonotypes, under half of them owing to an unresolved V gene in the studies checked, with the rest unexplained. V and J calls and clone size come straight from that table; D and trimming were deduced from the DNA. The sample records roughly 240,000 clones, roughly 80% of which are singletons. Around 4.7% of the sample is held by the ten biggest clonotypes.

To note about this clone: Its antigen is still unknown. The record has no base qualities; no much larger clone is one base away.

Each collaborating institution followed its own protocols to collect whole blood in K2EDTA tubes. For TCRbeta analysis, collaborators shipped samples as frozen whole blood, isolated PBMCs, or DNA extracted from either of those sample types. The junction carries 15 bases between V and J, which are trimmed by 3 bases and 3 bases respectively. From the cysteine up to the phenylalanine, the CDR3 has a length of 16 residues. Only CDR3 DNA remains: 48 bases, in frame from the first base. CDR1 is given as LGHNA and CDR2 as YSLEER, both from the germline V gene. The chain is made from TRBV4-3 and TRBJ1-3; the D gene is perhaps TRBD1, on 6 matching bases. This receptor was taken from a woman in her seventies with acute or convalescent COVID-19. The sequenced sample was peripheral blood. CDR3 region: CASSQLQGLFGNTIYF. The nucleotide sequence reads as follows: TGCGCCAGCAGCCAGTTACAGGGTTTATTTGGAAACACCATATATTTT.